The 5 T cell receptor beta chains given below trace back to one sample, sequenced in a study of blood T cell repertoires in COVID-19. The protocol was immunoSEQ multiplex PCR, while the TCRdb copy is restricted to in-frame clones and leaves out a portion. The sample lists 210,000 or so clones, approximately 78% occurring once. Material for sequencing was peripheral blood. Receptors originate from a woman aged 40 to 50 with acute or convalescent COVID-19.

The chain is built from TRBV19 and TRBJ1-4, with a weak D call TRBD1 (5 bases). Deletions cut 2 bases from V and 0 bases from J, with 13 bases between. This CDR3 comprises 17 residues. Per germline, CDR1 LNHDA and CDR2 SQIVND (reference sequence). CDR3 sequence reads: CASSILETEATNEKLFF. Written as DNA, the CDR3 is TGTGCCAGTAGTATATTGGAGACAGAGGCAACTAATGAAAAACTGTTTTTT.

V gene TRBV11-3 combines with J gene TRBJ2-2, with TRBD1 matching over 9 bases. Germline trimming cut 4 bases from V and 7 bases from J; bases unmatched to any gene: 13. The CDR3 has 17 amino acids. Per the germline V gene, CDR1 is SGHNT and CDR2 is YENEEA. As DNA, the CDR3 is TGTGCCAGCAGCTCCGCCGGCAGGGACAGGGCTGACGGGGAGCTGTTTTTT. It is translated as CASSSAGRDRADGELFF. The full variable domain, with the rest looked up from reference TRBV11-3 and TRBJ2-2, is EAGVVQSPRYKIIEKKQPVAFWCNPISGHNTLYWYLQNLGQGPELLIRYENEEAVDDSQLPKDRFSAERLKGVDSTLKIQPAELGDSAVYLCASSSAGRDRADGELFFGEGSRLTVL.

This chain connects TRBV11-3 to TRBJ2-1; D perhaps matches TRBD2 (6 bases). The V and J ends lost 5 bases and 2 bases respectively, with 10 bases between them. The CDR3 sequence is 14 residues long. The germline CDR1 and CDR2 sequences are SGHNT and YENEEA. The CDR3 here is CASSEAGTYNEQFF. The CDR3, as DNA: TGTGCCAGCAGCGAAGCGGGTACCTACAATGAGCAGTTCTTC.

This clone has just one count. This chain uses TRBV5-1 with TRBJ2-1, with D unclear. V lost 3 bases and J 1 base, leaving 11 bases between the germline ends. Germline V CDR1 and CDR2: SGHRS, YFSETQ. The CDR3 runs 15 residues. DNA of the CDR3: TGCGCCAGCAGCTCCGGAGCCCCATCCTACAATGAGCAGTTCTTC. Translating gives CASSSGAPSYNEQFF. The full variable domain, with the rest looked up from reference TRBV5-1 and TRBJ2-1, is KAGVTQTPRYLIKTRGQQVTLSCSPISGHRSVSWYQQTPGQGLQFLFEYFSETQRNKGNFPGRFSGRQFSNSRSEMNVSTLELGDSALYLCASSSGAPSYNEQFFGPGTRLTVL.

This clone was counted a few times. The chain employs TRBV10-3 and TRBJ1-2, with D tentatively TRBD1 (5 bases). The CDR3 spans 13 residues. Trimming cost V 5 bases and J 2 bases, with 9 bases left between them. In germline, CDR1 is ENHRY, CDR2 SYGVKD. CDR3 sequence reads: CAISSTGNYGYTF. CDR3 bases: TGTGCCATCAGTTCCACAGGAAACTATGGCTACACCTTC.